What follows are 19 T cell receptor beta chains derived from one specimen sequenced in a study of blood T cell repertoires in COVID-19 (TCRdb year 2020). Library preparation was by the immunoSEQ multiplex PCR assay. In TCRdb, the immuneACCESS table is reduced to in-frame sequences with V and J assigned. These tables do not hold every clone; where another copy was compared, an unresolved V gene accounts for under half, and the others remain unexplained. The table for this sample lists 300,000 to 500,000 clones; roughly 90% of them were counted only once. The ten largest clones take up around 0.97% of the sample. The sample taken for sequencing was PBMCs or T cells enriched from blood (not recorded which). Every receptor here comes from a woman aged 25 to 39 with acute COVID-19.

The V gene is TRBV13, the J gene TRBJ1-1, with a weak D call TRBD1 (5 bases). Germline V CDR1 and CDR2: PRHDT, FYEKMQ (reference sequence). The CDR3 totals 14 residues. Trimming took 0 bases from V and 4 from J, leaving 9 bases between them. The CDR3 region is CASSLGRGGTEAFF. The DNA of the CDR3 is TGTGCCAGCAGCTTAGGCCGGGGGGGCACTGAAGCTTTCTTT.

The chain combines TRBV5-1 with TRBJ2-1, with D possibly being TRBD2 (7 bases). Germline CDR1 and CDR2: SGHRS and YFSETQ. This CDR3 is built from 15 residues. The V end lost 0 bases, the J end lost 9 bases, and 16 bases lay between the germline ends. The CDR3 DNA is TGCGCCAGCAGCTTGGCGGCGGGGGCGAATCTTGAGCAGTTCTTC. Translated: CASSLAAGANLEQFF.

The chain couples TRBV2 to TRBJ1-2, with D possibly being TRBD1 (6 bases). The CDR3 runs to 14 residues. The V gene's germline CDR1 is SNHLY and CDR2 FYNNEI. Trimming left V 3 bases short and J 2 bases short, with 10 bases between. CDR3 sequence (DNA): TGTGCCAGCAGTGAGCGGGGGGCAAACTATGGCTACACCTTC. Translated, it gives CASSERGANYGYTF. Using reference TRBV2 and TRBJ1-2 for the parts outside the CDR3, the full variable domain is EPEVTQTPSHQVTQMGQEVILRCVPISNHLYFYWYRQILGQKVEFLVSFYNNEISEKSEIFDDQFSVERPDGSNFTLKIRSTKLEDSAMYFCASSERGANYGYTFGSGTRLTVV.

This clone was seen only a few times. Other nucleotide sequences in the sample specify the same CDR3. The rearrangement uses TRBV15 and TRBJ2-1; a possible D gene is TRBD2 (5 bases). V lost 0 bases to trimming and J lost 9 bases, with 9 bases between them. CDR3 length: 13 amino acids. Germline lookup yields CDR1 LNHNV and CDR2 YYDKDF (reference sequence). CDR3 in amino acids: CATSRDERGEQFF. In nucleotides, the CDR3 is TGTGCCACCAGCAGAGATGAACGGGGTGAGCAGTTCTTC.

CDR3 bases: TGTGCCACCAGTCGACCGGGGGTTATGGAGACCCAGTACTTC. As protein: CATSRPGVMETQYF. This chain links TRBV24-1 with TRBJ2-5; possibly TRBD2 for D (6 bases). CDR3 size: 14 residues. Germline lookup yields CDR1 KGHDR and CDR2 SFDVKD. V was shortened by 6 bases and J by 5 bases, with 15 bases between the two germline ends.

The V gene is TRBV27, the J gene TRBJ2-2; D may be TRBD1 (5 bases). Looked up from germline, CDR1 is MNHEY and CDR2 is SMNVEV (reference sequence). The CDR3 spans 14 residues. Deletions cut 10 bases from V and 1 base from J, with 13 bases between. CDR3 bases: TGTGCCACCAAGCTGCAGGGGAACACCGGGGAGCTGTTTTTT. This gives the protein CATKLQGNTGELFF.

The chain is built from TRBV7-9 and TRBJ1-2, with D maybe TRBD1 (5 bases). CDR3 length equals 14 residues. The germline CDR1 and CDR2 sequences are SEHNR and FQNEAQ (reference sequence). Between the trimmed V and J ends, which lost 0 bases and 2 bases, there was a span of 7 bases. CDR3 protein: CASSLARQNYGYTF. In nucleotides, the CDR3 is TGTGCCAGCAGCTTAGCGCGACAGAACTATGGCTACACCTTC.

DNA of the CDR3: TGCAGCGTTTTGATTAAAGAGGGGGCGGGGACCTTC. Translation: CSVLIKEGAGTF. V gene TRBV29-1 combines with J gene TRBJ1-2, with 7 positions matching TRBD1. CDR3 length: 12 residues. Germline CDR1 is SQVTM and CDR2 is ANQGSEA. V trimming: 5 bases; J trimming: 14 bases; junction bases outside the gene matches: 14. The whole variable domain, remainder taken from reference TRBV29-1 and TRBJ1-2, is SAVISQKPSRDICQRGTSLTIQCQVDSQVTMMFWYRQQPGQSLTLIATANQGSEATYESGFVIDKFPISRPNLTFSTLTVSNMSPEDSSIYLCSVLIKEGAGTFGSGTRLTVV.

The rearrangement uses TRBV15 and TRBJ2-5, with TRBD1 identical over 8 bases. The length of the CDR3 is 15 residues. V was clipped by 0 bases and J by 5 bases; unmatched bases: 5. The germline gives CDR1 LNHNV, CDR2 YYDKDF (reference sequence). CDR3 sequence reads: CATSRDQNRGETQYF. The CDR3 DNA follows: TGTGCCACCAGCAGAGATCAGAACAGGGGGGAGACCCAGTACTTC.

The rearrangement uses TRBV27 and TRBJ2-5; a weak D match, TRBD1 (5 bases). This CDR3 spans 15 amino acids. Germline-derived CDR1 and CDR2 are MNHEY and SMNVEV (reference sequence). V lost 11 bases and J 3 bases, leaving 22 bases between the germline ends. The CDR3, as DNA: TGTGCCGTCTCCCCACGGCCCTGGGGCGAAGAGACCCAGTACTTC. Translated: CAVSPRPWGEETQYF.

This sequence joins TRBV7-3 and TRBJ2-1; 10 nucleotides align to TRBD1. J was trimmed by 2 bases and V by 4 bases; bases with no gene match: 2. In germline, CDR1 is SGHTA, CDR2 FQGTGA. The CDR3 loop spans 15 amino acids. CDR3 DNA sequence: TGTGCCAGCAGCTGGACAGGGGGTCCCTACAATGAGCAGTTCTTC. This codes for CASSWTGGPYNEQFF.

The rearrangement joins TRBV30 to TRBJ2-7, with TRBD2 matching over 9 bases. The J segment lost 0 bases and the V segment lost 0 bases, leaving 3 bases of the junction unmatched. CDR1 is GTSNPN, CDR2 SVGIG, per germline (reference sequence). This CDR3 comprises 15 residues. DNA for the CDR3: TGTGCCTGGAGTGTGAGTAGCGGGGGCTCCTACGAGCAGTACTTC. Translation: CAWSVSSGGSYEQYF.

The rearrangement uses TRBV6-2 or TRBV6-3 and TRBJ2-1, with TRBD2 matching 8 bases. V gave up 0 bases and J gave up 7 bases; unmatched junction bases: 14. CDR3 length: 18 residues. The germline V gene has CDR1 MNHEY and CDR2 SVGEGT. The CDR3 DNA follows: TGTGCCAGCAGTTACTCGATATATGGCGGGGGGACCGGGAATGAGCAGTTCTTC. Its translation is CASSYSIYGGGTGNEQFF.

This chain uses TRBV5-1 with TRBJ1-1; D is unclear. CDR3 length equals 17 residues. CDR1 SGHRS and CDR2 YFSETQ come from the germline V gene. The V and J ends lost 0 bases and 1 base respectively, with 16 bases between them. CDR3 DNA sequence: TGCGCCAGCAGCTTGGGCGCCGGAGGGAAAAGGAACACTGAAGCTTTCTTT. Translating gives CASSLGAGGKRNTEAFF.

The chain uses TRBV24-1 and TRBJ1-4; D might be TRBD1 (5 bases). CDR1 is KGHDR, CDR2 SFDVKD, per germline. V lost 1 base and J 3 bases, leaving 8 bases between the germline ends. The length of the CDR3 is 15 residues. In nucleotides, the CDR3 is TGTGCCACCAGTGATTTCGGGGGTCCTAATGAAAAACTGTTTTTT. Its translation is CATSDFGGPNEKLFF.

The chain recombines TRBV21-1 with TRBJ1-5; the table's D gene call, TRBD1, was not cross checked with the DNA. TRBV21-1 is classified as a pseudogene. The CDR3 loop spans 15 amino acids. The CDR3 sequence: CASSGTGSSNQPQHF. The CDR3 DNA follows: TGTGCCAGCAGCGGGACAGGGAGTAGCAATCAGCCCCAGCATTTT.

The chain joins TRBV5-1 to TRBJ2-7, with D perhaps TRBD2 (7 bases). The CDR3 is 15 residues long. Trimming cost V 0 bases and J 3 bases, with 13 bases left between them. The V gene's germline CDR1 is SGHRS and CDR2 YFSETQ. Written as DNA, the CDR3 is TGCGCCAGCAGCTTGGTATTAGGGGGGGTCTACGAGCAGTACTTC. It specifies CASSLVLGGVYEQYF. Supplemented by reference TRBV5-1 and TRBJ2-7, the full variable domain reads KAGVTQTPRYLIKTRGQQVTLSCSPISGHRSVSWYQQTPGQGLQFLFEYFSETQRNKGNFPGRFSGRQFSNSRSEMNVSTLELGDSALYLCASSLVLGGVYEQYFGPGTRLTVT.

The rearrangement links TRBV5-1 to TRBJ2-3; D is unclear. The germline V and J ends were trimmed by 7 bases and 2 bases, with 14 bases remaining between them. CDR3 size: 14 residues. Germline loops: CDR1 SGHRS, CDR2 YFSETQ. CDR3: CASGGGDSTDTQYF. Written as DNA, the CDR3 is TGCGCCAGCGGCGGCGGAGACTCCACAGATACGCAGTATTTT.

V gene TRBV19 combines with J gene TRBJ1-3, with 8 bases lining up with TRBD1. Germline V CDR1 and CDR2: LNHDA, SQIVND (reference sequence). The V segment lost 5 bases and the J segment 2 bases; nucleotides outside the gene matches: 5. There are 15 residues in the CDR3. CDR3 coding DNA: TGTGCCAGTAGTCCATGGACAGGGCCTGGAAACACCATATATTTT. Its translation is CASSPWTGPGNTIYF.